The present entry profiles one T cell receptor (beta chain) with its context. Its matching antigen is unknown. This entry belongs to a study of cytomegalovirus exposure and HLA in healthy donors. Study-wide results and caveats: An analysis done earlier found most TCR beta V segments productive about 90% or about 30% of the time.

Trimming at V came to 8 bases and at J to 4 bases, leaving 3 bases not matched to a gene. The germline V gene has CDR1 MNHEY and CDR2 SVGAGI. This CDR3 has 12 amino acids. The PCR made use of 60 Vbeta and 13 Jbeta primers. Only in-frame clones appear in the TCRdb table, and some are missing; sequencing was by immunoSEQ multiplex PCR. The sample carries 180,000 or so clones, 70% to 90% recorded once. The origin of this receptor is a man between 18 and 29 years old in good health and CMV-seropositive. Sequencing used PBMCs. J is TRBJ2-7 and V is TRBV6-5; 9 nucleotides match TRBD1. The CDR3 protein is CASVGQGYEQYF. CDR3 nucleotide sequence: TGTGCCAGCGTGGGACAGGGTTACGAGCAGTACTTC.